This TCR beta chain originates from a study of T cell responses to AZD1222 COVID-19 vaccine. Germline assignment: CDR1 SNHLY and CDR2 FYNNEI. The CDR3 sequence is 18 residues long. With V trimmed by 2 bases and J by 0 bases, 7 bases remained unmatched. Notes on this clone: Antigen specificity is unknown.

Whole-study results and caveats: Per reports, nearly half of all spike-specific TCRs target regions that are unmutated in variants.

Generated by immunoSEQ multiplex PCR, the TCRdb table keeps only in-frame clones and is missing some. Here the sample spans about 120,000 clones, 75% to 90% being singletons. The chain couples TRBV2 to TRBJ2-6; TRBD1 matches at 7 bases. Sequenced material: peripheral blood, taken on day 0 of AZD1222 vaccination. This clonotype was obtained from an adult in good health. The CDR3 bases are TGTGCCAGCAGTGAATTCGGGACAGCTTACTCTGGGGCCAACGTCCTGACTTTC. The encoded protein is CASSEFGTAYSGANVLTF.